This T cell receptor (beta chain) was documented in a study of cytomegalovirus exposure and HLA in healthy donors. Profiled with immunoSEQ multiplex PCR; TCRdb holds only in-frame clones, not every one. In the table there are about 130,000 clones, 88% of which are singletons. CDR1 and CDR2 (germline): SGDLS, YYNGEE. The trim removed 5 bases at V and 8 bases at J, leaving 5 bases unmatched. The CDR3 loop spans 13 amino acids. Specimen: PBMCs. J is TRBJ2-1 and V is TRBV9, with 9 bases aligning to TRBD1. The TCR originated in a man aged 25 to 40 in good health and CMV-seronegative. The CDR3 loop is CASRNTGGYEQFF. The CDR3 DNA is TGTGCCAGCAGGAATACAGGGGGCTATGAGCAGTTCTTC.